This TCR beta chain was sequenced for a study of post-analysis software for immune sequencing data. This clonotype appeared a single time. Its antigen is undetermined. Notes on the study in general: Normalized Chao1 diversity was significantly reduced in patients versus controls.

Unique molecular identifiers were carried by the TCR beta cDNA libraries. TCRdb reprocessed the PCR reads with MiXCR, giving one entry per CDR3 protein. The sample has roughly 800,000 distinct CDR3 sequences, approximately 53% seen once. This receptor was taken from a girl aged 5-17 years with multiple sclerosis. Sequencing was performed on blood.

The CDR3 nucleotides are TGTGCCAGCAGTTACCGACTAGCGGGAGTCCCAGATACGCAGTATTTT. It translates to CASSYRLAGVPDTQYF. This rearrangement joins TRBV6-6 to TRBJ2-3, with 12 bases matching TRBD2. This CDR3 region has 16 residues. CDR1 is MNHNY, CDR2 SVGAGI, per germline (reference sequence). J was trimmed by 4 bases and V by 2 bases; bases with no gene match: 4.